This is a list of T cell receptor beta chains from one sample in a study of graft-versus-host responses after intestinal transplantation. These receptors' antigens are unknown. Assay used: immunoSEQ multiplex PCR; TCRdb lists only in-frame clones, some missing. The sample yields 55,000 to 80,000 clones, 90% seen once. Sample: unstimulated CD8+ T cells sorted from spleen or lymph node cells, taken before transplant. The receptor source for this set is a human donor who was the organ donor for an intestinal transplant. The CDR3 runs from the conserved cysteine through the conserved F or W. Fields, in order: D gene, J gene, V gene, clone size, CDR3 DNA, CDR3 protein. D genes are given only for firm matches. Size tells how often a clone was seen (once, few, many) or the class of an expanded clone, and some rows leave it out.

>NA|TRBJ2-1|TRBV28|NA
TGTGCCAGCAGTTTAGAGGATGTGTGGGAGACCTACAATGAGCAGTTCTTC
CASSLEDVWETYNEQFF
>TRBD2|TRBJ2-1|TRBV9|NA
TGTGCCAGCAGCGTAGCCGGGAGGGTCGATGAGCAGTTCTTC
CASSVAGRVDEQFF
>NA|TRBJ2-3|TRBV7-2|NA
TGTGCCAGCAGCTTAGCTTGGCGGCCACAAAGATCAGATACGCAGTATTTT
CASSLAWRPQRSDTQYF
>NA|TRBJ2-3|TRBV11-2|NA
TGTGCCAGCAGCTTAGCTCATGGGAGAGGCGCAGATACGCAGTATTTT
CASSLAHGRGADTQYF
>TRBD2|TRBJ2-1|TRBV28|NA
TGTGCCAGCAGAAGGGGACTAGCGGAATACAATGAGCAGTTCTTC
CASRRGLAEYNEQFF
>NA|TRBJ1-2|TRBV6-5|NA
TGTGCCAGCAGGCCCGTACAGGCACAACTGGATGGCTACACCTTC
CASRPVQAQLDGYTF
>TRBD2|TRBJ2-1|TRBV5-4|NA
TGTGCCAGCAGCTTGGGACTAGCGGGAAACAATGAGCAGTTCTTC
CASSLGLAGNNEQFF
>NA|TRBJ2-2|TRBV7-3|few
TGTGCCAGCAGCTCGTTGACCGGGGAGCTGTTTTTT
CASSSLTGELFF
>NA|TRBJ1-4|TRBV6-1|once
TGTGCCAGCAGTGAAGGACCGGGACACCAAGCAACTAATGAAAAACTGTTTTTT
CASSEGPGHQATNEKLFF
>NA|TRBJ2-4|TRBV14|NA
TGTGCCAGCAGCCAAGCCAATATTCAGTACTTC
CASSQANIQYF
>NA|TRBJ1-1|TRBV6-5|NA
TGTGCCAGCAGTTACAGAGTGAACACTGAAGCTTTCTTT
CASSYRVNTEAFF
>TRBD2|TRBJ2-1|TRBV29-1|NA
TGCAGCGTTGACGGCGGGAGCTCCTACAATGAGCAGTTCTTC
CSVDGGSSYNEQFF
>NA|TRBJ2-1|TRBV30|NA
TGTGCCACTTCACCCACGGGGAATGAGCAGTTCTTC
CATSPTGNEQFF
>NA|TRBJ2-7|TRBV11-2|NA
TGTGCCAGCAGCTTAATCAGTTCTTACGAGCAGTACTTC
CASSLISSYEQYF
>TRBD1|TRBJ1-1|TRBV7-9|NA
TGTGCCAGCAGCTTAGGGGACAGTGAAGCTTTCTTT
CASSLGDSEAFF
>TRBD2|TRBJ2-1|TRBV14|few
TGTGCCAGCAGTCTAGGACTAGCCCCGGGGGATGAGCAGTTCTTC
CASSLGLAPGDEQFF
>NA|TRBJ2-7|TRBV10-3|NA
TGTGCCATCAGTGAGGCCACGGGCTCCTACGAGCAGTACTTC
CAISEATGSYEQYF
>NA|TRBJ1-5|TRBV2|few
TGTGCCAGCAGCACTGCTGTCACTAGCAATCAGCCCCAGCATTTT
CASSTAVTSNQPQHF
>NA|TRBJ1-1|TRBV7-2|once
TGTGGAGCACGGGGAGAGAACACTGAAGCTTTCTTT
CGARGENTEAFF
>TRBD1|TRBJ2-7|TRBV10-2|few
TGCGCCAGCAGAGGGGAACCGGGACAGGGGATGTCCTACGAGCAGTACTTC
CASRGEPGQGMSYEQYF
>NA|TRBJ1-2|TRBV5-5|NA
TGTGCCAGCAGCTCGGTGACTGAGGGACTCCTGTTCTATGGCTACACCTTC
CASSSVTEGLLFYGYTF
>NA|TRBJ2-7|TRBV19|few
TGTGCCAGTAGTATTGGCGTCGGGACAAACGAGCAGTACTTC
CASSIGVGTNEQYF